This TCR beta chain was recovered during a study of cytomegalovirus exposure and HLA in healthy donors. Study-level background: A subsequent analysis reported that the roughly 120 validation repertoires were produced on the same platform that had also been used for the approximately 700 first-cohort repertoires.

Profiled with immunoSEQ multiplex PCR; TCRdb holds only in-frame clones, not every one. The sample carries 200,000 to 300,000 clones, about 90% recorded once. The CDR3 is 14 residues long. CDR1 and CDR2 (germline): SGHRS, YFSETQ. V was trimmed by 2 bases and J by 7 bases, leaving 14 bases between them. The sequence was obtained from a woman in her twenties or thirties in good health and CMV-seropositive. The sample taken for sequencing was PBMCs. This chain joins TRBV5-1 and TRBJ2-3; D may be TRBD1 (6 bases). For the CDR3, the DNA is TGCGCCAGCAGCTTACCCGGACAGCTTAATACGCAGTATTTT. This translates into CASSLPGQLNTQYF.